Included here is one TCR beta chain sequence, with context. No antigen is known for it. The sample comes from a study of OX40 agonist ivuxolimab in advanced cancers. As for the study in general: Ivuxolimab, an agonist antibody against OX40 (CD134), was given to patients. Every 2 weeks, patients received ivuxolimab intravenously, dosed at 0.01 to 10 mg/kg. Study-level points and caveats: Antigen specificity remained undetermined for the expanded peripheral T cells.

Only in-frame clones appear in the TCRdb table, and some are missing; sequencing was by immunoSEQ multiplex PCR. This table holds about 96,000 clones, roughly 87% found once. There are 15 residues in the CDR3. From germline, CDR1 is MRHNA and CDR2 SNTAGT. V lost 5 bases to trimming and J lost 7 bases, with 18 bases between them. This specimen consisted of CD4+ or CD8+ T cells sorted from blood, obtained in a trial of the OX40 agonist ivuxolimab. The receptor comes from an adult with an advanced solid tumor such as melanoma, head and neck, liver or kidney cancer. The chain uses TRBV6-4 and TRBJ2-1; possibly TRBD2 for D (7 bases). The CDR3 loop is CASSPRGALSNEQFF. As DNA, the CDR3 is TGTGCCAGCAGTCCCCGGGGGGCCTTGAGTAATGAGCAGTTCTTC.